This passage covers 31 T cell receptor beta chains from one sample sequenced in a study of blood T cell repertoires in COVID-19. Clones were read by immunoSEQ multiplex PCR, and TCRdb kept only the in-frame ones, dropping some. The data show around 120,000 clones, around 80% seen once. The sample consisted of peripheral blood. These receptors were collected from a man aged 65 to 85 with acute or convalescent COVID-19.

V gene TRBV6-5 combines with J gene TRBJ2-7; no firm D call. The CDR3 is made up of 13 amino acids. Germline V gene data show CDR1 as MNHEY and CDR2 as SVGAGI. Deletions cut 6 bases from V and 2 bases from J, with 11 bases between. Here the CDR3 reads CASSSLGAYEQYF. The CDR3 region has the DNA TGTGCCAGCAGCTCCCTCGGAGCCTACGAGCAGTACTTC.

The genes are TRBV6-5 and TRBJ2-7; TRBD2 aligns across 8 bases. Germline CDR1 MNHEY, CDR2 SVGAGI. The J segment lost 3 bases and the V segment lost 7 bases, leaving 11 bases of the junction unmatched. This CDR3 has 15 amino acids. For the CDR3, the DNA is TGTGCCAGCACTTCGGGAGGGCTGGGGGACTACGAGCAGTACTTC. This codes for CASTSGGLGDYEQYF.

The rearrangement links TRBV18 to TRBJ2-7, with 8 positions matching TRBD1. Per germline, CDR1 KGHSH and CDR2 LQKENI. J was trimmed by 0 bases and V by 3 bases; bases with no gene match: 4. This CDR3 spans 15 amino acids. The CDR3 loop reads CASSPDRAISYEQYF. The CDR3 region has the DNA TGTGCCAGCTCACCGGACAGGGCCATCTCCTACGAGCAGTACTTC.

The V gene is TRBV19, the J gene TRBJ2-1; D perhaps matches TRBD2 (5 bases). The ends were cut back, 4 bases at V and 0 bases at J, with 16 bases in the middle. CDR1 and CDR2 (germline): LNHDA, SQIVND (reference sequence). The length of the CDR3 is 17 residues. The CDR3 here is CASSTRGGRSSYNEQFF. The CDR3 DNA reads as TGTGCCAGTAGTACCCGGGGTGGTAGGAGCTCCTACAATGAGCAGTTCTTC.

The chain employs TRBV12-5 and TRBJ1-5; 9 bases are a match to TRBD1. With 3 bases clipped from V and 4 bases from J, the junction kept 1 base outside the gene matches. Germline V lookup: CDR1 LGHNT, CDR2 FRNRAP. The CDR3 is 14 residues long. The CDR3 protein is CASGLGTGNQPQHF. The DNA of the CDR3 is TGTGCTAGTGGTTTAGGGACAGGGAATCAGCCCCAGCATTTT.

This sequence joins TRBV7-2 and TRBJ2-7; 10 bases align to TRBD2. This CDR3 region has 15 residues. The germline V gene encodes CDR1 SGHTA and CDR2 FQGNSA. The trim removed 4 bases at V and 0 bases at J, leaving 3 bases unmatched. As DNA, the CDR3 is TGTGCCAGCAGCTCGGGACTAGCGCTCTCCTACGAGCAGTACTTC. Its protein is CASSSGLALSYEQYF.

The V and J genes are TRBV7-9 and TRBJ2-1, with D maybe TRBD2 (5 bases). The CDR3 is made up of 12 amino acids. The V and J ends lost 5 bases and 8 bases respectively, with 10 bases between them. Germline assignment: CDR1 SEHNR and CDR2 FQNEAQ (reference sequence). CDR3 region: CASSQPGYEQFF. CDR3 DNA: TGTGCCAGCAGCCAGCCGGGGTATGAGCAGTTCTTC.

The chain combines TRBV5-1 with TRBJ2-1; TRBD1 might be the D (5 bases). The V gene lost 2 bases and the J gene lost 7 bases, with 10 bases spanning the gap. Germline V gene lookup returns CDR1 SGHRS and CDR2 YFSETQ. The CDR3 sequence is 13 residues long. For the CDR3, the DNA is TGCGCCAGCAGCTTAAGGGGCCGAAATGAGCAGTTCTTC. It yields the protein CASSLRGRNEQFF. Variable domain in full (rest from reference TRBV5-1 and TRBJ2-1): KAGVTQTPRYLIKTRGQQVTLSCSPISGHRSVSWYQQTPGQGLQFLFEYFSETQRNKGNFPGRFSGRQFSNSRSEMNVSTLELGDSALYLCASSLRGRNEQFFGPGTRLTVL.

The rearrangement joins TRBV14 to TRBJ2-7; 7 nucleotides align to TRBD2. After removal of 2 bases from V and 5 bases from J, the junction contained 12 bases not matched to a gene. Germline-derived CDR1 and CDR2 are SGHDN and FVKESK. This CDR3 has 16 amino acids. CDR3 in amino acids: CASSQFGGGGSHEQYF. The CDR3 DNA reads as TGTGCCAGCAGCCAATTCGGTGGGGGGGGAAGCCACGAGCAGTACTTC. The full variable domain, with the rest looked up from reference TRBV14 and TRBJ2-7, is EAGVTQFPSHSVIEKGQTVTLRCDPISGHDNLYWYRRVMGKEIKFLLHFVKESKQDESGMPNNRFLAERTGGTYSTLKVQPAELEDSGVYFCASSQFGGGGSHEQYFGPGTRLTVT.

The chain joins TRBV4-1 to TRBJ1-4, with D possibly matching TRBD1 (6 bases). The CDR3 spans 16 residues. The germline gives CDR1 MGHRA, CDR2 YSYEKL. V was clipped by 0 bases and J by 6 bases, with 14 bases between them. CDR3 loop: CASSQDHSRGHEKLFF. CDR3 coding DNA: TGCGCCAGCAGCCAAGATCATTCCAGGGGACATGAAAAACTGTTTTTT.

V usage is TRBV3-1 (or the pseudogene TRBV3-2) and J usage is TRBJ1-1, with D unclear. CDR3 size: 12 residues. CDR1 LGHDT and CDR2 YNNKEL come from the germline V gene (reference sequence). Trimming stripped 4 bases from V and 5 bases from J, with 8 bases between. The chain's CDR3 is CASSRPGTEAFF. CDR3 DNA sequence: TGTGCCAGCAGCCGTCCGGGAACTGAAGCTTTCTTT.

This clone was seen once. The chain links TRBV6-5 to TRBJ2-7; 10 nucleotides match TRBD1. This CDR3 is 13 amino acids long. Germline lookup yields CDR1 MNHEY and CDR2 SVGAGI. V dropped 8 bases and J dropped 3; count of bases not matched to a gene: 4. This chain's CDR3 is CASWTGGSYEQYF. The CDR3 nucleotides read TGTGCCAGCTGGACAGGGGGTAGCTACGAGCAGTACTTC.

The CDR3 reads CASSWGTGANVLTF. The CDR3 DNA reads TGTGCCAGCAGCTGGGGGACAGGGGCCAACGTCCTGACTTTC. The rearrangement links TRBV11-2 to TRBJ2-6; weak D call: TRBD1 (6 bases). This CDR3 spans 14 amino acids. Germline values: CDR1 SGHAT, CDR2 FQNNGV. Trimming took 4 bases from V and 4 from J, leaving 8 bases between them.

The chain carries TRBV2 and TRBJ1-5; weak D call: TRBD1 (5 bases). CDR3 size: 12 residues. The ends were cut back, 5 bases at V and 14 bases at J, with 16 bases in the middle. Germline V gene sequence: CDR1 SNHLY, CDR2 FYNNEI. CDR3 amino acids: CASSKSGGKEHF. CDR3 in DNA: TGTGCCAGCAGTAAATCGGGGGGAAAGGAGCATTTT.

J is TRBJ2-1 and V is TRBV15, with 7 positions matching TRBD2. Germline V gene data show CDR1 as LNHNV and CDR2 as YYDKDF (reference sequence). This CDR3 is built from 15 residues. V shed 0 bases, J shed 3 bases, and the junction held 2 bases outside the gene matches. The CDR3 DNA reads TGTGCCACCAGCAGAGAGGGAGGGTACTACAATGAGCAGTTCTTC. It encodes CATSREGGYYNEQFF.

The V gene is TRBV7-8, the J gene TRBJ2-1; 9 nucleotides match TRBD1. CDR3 length: 14 residues. Losses at the gene ends were 3 bases for V and 5 bases for J; bases not matched to a gene: 2. Germline lookup yields CDR1 SGHVS and CDR2 FQNEAQ. CDR3 sequence reads: CASSFRDRDNEQFF. For the CDR3, the DNA is TGTGCCAGCAGCTTCCGGGACAGGGACAATGAGCAGTTCTTC.

The V and J genes are TRBV12-3 or TRBV12-4 and TRBJ2-7; perhaps TRBD2 as D (6 bases). Between the trimmed V and J ends, which lost 3 bases and 3 bases, there was a span of 6 bases. This CDR3 is built from 12 residues. In DNA form, the CDR3 reads TGTGCCAGCAGTTTGGGACTCTACGAGCAGTACTTC. Its translation is CASSLGLYEQYF.

The rearrangement joins TRBV5-6 to TRBJ1-1; TRBD1 is a possible D gene (5 bases). Trimming pared 2 bases from V and 1 base from J, leaving 15 bases between. Germline-derived CDR1 and CDR2 are SGHDT and YYEEEE. The CDR3 runs 16 residues. The CDR3 region is CASSFTGGAENTEAFF. The CDR3 DNA follows: TGTGCCAGCAGCTTTACGGGTGGGGCAGAGAACACTGAAGCTTTCTTT.

The chain is built from TRBV5-4 and TRBJ2-2; TRBD2 agrees at 9 bases. With V trimmed by 4 bases and J by 7 bases, 11 bases remained unmatched. CDR1 is SGHNT, CDR2 YYREEE, per germline (reference sequence). This CDR3 has 16 residues. The CDR3 sequence: CASSPVAGEISGELFF. The DNA of the CDR3 is TGTGCCAGCAGCCCTGTAGCGGGGGAAATCAGCGGGGAGCTGTTTTTT.

The rearrangement joins TRBV3-1 (or the pseudogene TRBV3-2) to TRBJ1-2; the D gene is possibly TRBD1 (5 bases). The V end lost 0 bases, the J end lost 7 bases, and 12 bases lay between the germline ends. Germline V gene sequence: CDR1 LGHDT, CDR2 YNNKEL (reference sequence). This CDR3 comprises 14 residues. This CDR3 reads CASSQDWGGSGYTF. CDR3 nucleotides: TGTGCCAGCAGCCAAGACTGGGGGGGGTCTGGCTACACCTTC.

The chain links TRBV9 to TRBJ2-1; 7 positions match TRBD1. V shed 3 bases and J 0 bases; nucleotides not matched to a gene: 15. Looked up from germline, CDR1 is SGDLS and CDR2 is YYNGEE. There are 19 residues in the CDR3. For the CDR3, the DNA is TGTGCCAGCAGCGACCCTCCGGAGCAGGGGGAGATCTCCTACAATGAGCAGTTCTTC. Translated, it gives CASSDPPEQGEISYNEQFF.

The J gene is TRBJ1-2, the V gene TRBV5-8, with D perhaps matching TRBD1 (5 bases). CDR1 SGHTS and CDR2 YDEGEE come from the germline V gene. The CDR3 is 15 residues long. Trimming left V 0 bases short and J 4 bases short, with 13 bases between. CDR3 residues: CASSLEGAGGYGYTF. The CDR3 DNA reads TGTGCCAGCAGCTTGGAAGGGGCCGGGGGCTATGGCTACACCTTC.

This chain links TRBV5-4 with TRBJ2-2, with TRBD1 as a possible D gene (6 bases). CDR1 is SGHNT and CDR2 is YYREEE in the germline V gene (reference sequence). This CDR3 is built from 16 residues. V was clipped by 4 bases and J by 2 bases, with 15 bases between them. The CDR3 reads CASSRDIFGNTGELFF. For the CDR3, the DNA is TGTGCCAGCAGCAGGGACATATTCGGAAACACCGGGGAGCTGTTTTTT. The full variable domain, with the rest looked up from reference TRBV5-4 and TRBJ2-2, is ETGVTQSPTHLIKTRGQQVTLRCSSQSGHNTVSWYQQALGQGPQFIFQYYREEENGRGNFPPRFSGLQFPNYSSELNVNALELDDSALYLCASSRDIFGNTGELFFGEGSRLTVL.

CDR3: CASSPGTGSYGYTF. The CDR3 region has the DNA TGCGCCAGCAGCCCCGGGACAGGCAGCTATGGCTACACCTTC. The chain couples TRBV5-1 to TRBJ1-2; 8 bases map to TRBD1. The length of the CDR3 is 14 residues. Trimming at V came to 4 bases and at J to 4 bases, leaving 6 bases not matched to a gene. From germline, CDR1 is SGHRS and CDR2 YFSETQ.

The rearrangement links TRBV4-1 to TRBJ1-4; no clear D. V was pared by 4 bases and J by 4 bases, with 7 bases between. Germline V gene lookup returns CDR1 MGHRA and CDR2 YSYEKL. The CDR3 totals 13 residues. The CDR3 region has the DNA TGCGCCAGCAGCCGGGCCCTTAATGAAAAACTGTTTTTT. Its protein is CASSRALNEKLFF.

The chain links TRBV7-3 to TRBJ2-1; D remains unclear. Trimming shortened V by 3 bases and J by 0 bases, and 3 bases separated the two germline ends. In germline, CDR1 is SGHTA, CDR2 FQGTGA. The CDR3 has 13 amino acids. CDR3 in amino acids: CASSLSSYNEQFF. The CDR3 coding sequence is TGTGCCAGCAGCTTGAGCTCCTACAATGAGCAGTTCTTC.

V is TRBV5-1 and J is TRBJ1-4; a possible D gene is TRBD1 (5 bases). CDR1 is SGHRS, CDR2 YFSETQ, per germline. The CDR3 contains 15 residues. The V end was cut by 5 bases, the J end by 4 bases, with 15 bases between. CDR3 sequence: CASRATTVDNEKLFF. DNA of the CDR3: TGCGCCAGCAGAGCAACGACAGTCGATAATGAAAAACTGTTTTTT. Supplemented by reference TRBV5-1 and TRBJ1-4, the full variable domain reads KAGVTQTPRYLIKTRGQQVTLSCSPISGHRSVSWYQQTPGQGLQFLFEYFSETQRNKGNFPGRFSGRQFSNSRSEMNVSTLELGDSALYLCASRATTVDNEKLFFGSGTQLSVL.

The chain joins TRBV4-1 to TRBJ1-6; the D gene is possibly TRBD1 (6 bases). Germline-derived CDR1 and CDR2 are MGHRA and YSYEKL. V dropped 0 bases and J dropped 7 bases, with 10 bases sitting between them. The CDR3 is 15 residues long. CDR3 bases: TGCGCCAGCAGCCAAGATCCAGGGGTGAATTCACCCCTCCACTTT. Its protein is CASSQDPGVNSPLHF.

The gene calls are TRBV6-5 and TRBJ2-7; 12 positions match TRBD2. The CDR3 is made up of 13 amino acids. Germline trimming cut 6 bases from V and 4 bases from J; bases unmatched to any gene: 1. Germline loops: CDR1 MNHEY, CDR2 SVGAGI. The CDR3 region is CASRTSGGYEQYF. CDR3 coding DNA: TGTGCCAGCAGGACTAGCGGGGGTTACGAGCAGTACTTC.

This clone was detected only a few times. The chain joins TRBV7-8 to TRBJ2-7; 10 positions match TRBD1. The CDR3 length is 15 residues. Germline assignment: CDR1 SGHVS and CDR2 FQNEAQ. The V gene end was trimmed by 4 bases and the J gene end by 3 bases; junction bases not matched to a gene: 6. CDR3 sequence (DNA): TGTGCCAGCAGCTCAGAGACAGGGGGCGGCTACGAGCAGTACTTC. It encodes CASSSETGGGYEQYF. The full variable domain, its missing parts supplied by reference TRBV7-8 and TRBJ2-7, is GAGVSQSPRYKVAKRGQDVALRCDPISGHVSLFWYQQALGQGPEFLTYFQNEAQLDKSGLPSDRFFAERPEGSVSTLKIQRTQQEDSAVYLCASSSETGGGYEQYFGPGTRLTVT.

The rearrangement links TRBV29-1 to TRBJ1-1; weak D call: TRBD1 (6 bases). Trimming cost V 3 bases and J 3 bases, with 17 bases left between them. The CDR3 length is 15 residues. CDR1 SQVTM and CDR2 ANQGSEA come from the germline V gene. The CDR3 sequence is CSVDDVGGGYTEAFF. CDR3 bases: TGCAGCGTTGACGATGTGGGAGGGGGGTACACTGAAGCTTTCTTT.